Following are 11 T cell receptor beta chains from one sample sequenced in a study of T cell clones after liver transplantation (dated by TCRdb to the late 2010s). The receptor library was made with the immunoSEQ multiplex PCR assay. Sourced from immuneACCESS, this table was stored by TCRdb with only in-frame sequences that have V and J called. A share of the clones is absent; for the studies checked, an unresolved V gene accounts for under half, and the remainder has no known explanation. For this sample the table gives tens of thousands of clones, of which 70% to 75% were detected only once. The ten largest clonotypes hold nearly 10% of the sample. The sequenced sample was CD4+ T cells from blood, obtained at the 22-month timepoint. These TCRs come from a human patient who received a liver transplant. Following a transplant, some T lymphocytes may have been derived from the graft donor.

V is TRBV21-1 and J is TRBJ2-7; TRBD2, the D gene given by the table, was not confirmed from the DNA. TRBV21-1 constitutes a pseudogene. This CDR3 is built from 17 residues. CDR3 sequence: CASSKVRGLAGSYEQYF. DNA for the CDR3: TGTGCCAGCAGCAAAGTTCGTGGACTAGCGGGCTCCTACGAGCAGTACTTC.

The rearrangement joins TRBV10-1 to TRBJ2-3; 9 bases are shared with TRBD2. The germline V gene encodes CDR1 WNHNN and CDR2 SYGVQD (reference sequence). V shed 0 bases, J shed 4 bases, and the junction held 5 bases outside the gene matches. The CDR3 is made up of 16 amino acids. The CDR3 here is CASSESIVAGADTQYF. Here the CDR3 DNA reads TGCGCCAGCAGTGAGTCGATTGTAGCGGGGGCAGATACGCAGTATTTT.

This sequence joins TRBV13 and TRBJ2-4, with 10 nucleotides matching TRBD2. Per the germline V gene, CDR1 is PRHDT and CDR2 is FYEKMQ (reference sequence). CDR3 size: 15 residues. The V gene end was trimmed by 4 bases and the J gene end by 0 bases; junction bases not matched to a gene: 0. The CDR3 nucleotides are TGTGCCAGCAGCTCTAGCGGGGGAGCCAAAAACATTCAGTACTTC. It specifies CASSSSGGAKNIQYF. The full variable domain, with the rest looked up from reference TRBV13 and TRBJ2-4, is AAGVIQSPRHLIKEKRETATLKCYPIPRHDTVYWYQQGPGQDPQFLISFYEKMQSDKGSIPDRFSAQQFSDYHSELNMSSLELGDSALYFCASSSSGGAKNIQYFGAGTRLSVL.

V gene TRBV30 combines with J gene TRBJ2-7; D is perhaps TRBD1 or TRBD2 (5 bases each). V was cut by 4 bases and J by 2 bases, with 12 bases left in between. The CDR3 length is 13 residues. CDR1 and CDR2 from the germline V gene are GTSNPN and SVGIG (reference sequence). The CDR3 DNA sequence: TGTGCCTGGATCCGGGACCGGCCCTACGAGCAGTACTTC. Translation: CAWIRDRPYEQYF.

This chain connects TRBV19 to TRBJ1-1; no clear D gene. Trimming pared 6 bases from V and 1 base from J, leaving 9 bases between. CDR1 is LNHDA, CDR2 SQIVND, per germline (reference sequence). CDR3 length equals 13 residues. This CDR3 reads CASSWPANTEAFF. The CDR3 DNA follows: TGTGCCAGTAGCTGGCCGGCGAACACTGAAGCTTTCTTT.

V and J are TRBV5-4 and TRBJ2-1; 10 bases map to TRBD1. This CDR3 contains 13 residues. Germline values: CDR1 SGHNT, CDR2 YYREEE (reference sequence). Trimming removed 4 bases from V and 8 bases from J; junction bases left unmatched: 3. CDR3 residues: CASSGGQGYEQFF. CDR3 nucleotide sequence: TGTGCCAGCAGCGGGGGACAGGGGTATGAGCAGTTCTTC.

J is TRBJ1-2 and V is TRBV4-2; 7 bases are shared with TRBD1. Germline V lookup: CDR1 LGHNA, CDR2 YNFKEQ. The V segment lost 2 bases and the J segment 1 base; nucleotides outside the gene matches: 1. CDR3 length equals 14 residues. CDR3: CASSQWDSNYGYTF. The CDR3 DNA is TGTGCCAGCAGCCAATGGGACAGTAACTATGGCTACACCTTC.

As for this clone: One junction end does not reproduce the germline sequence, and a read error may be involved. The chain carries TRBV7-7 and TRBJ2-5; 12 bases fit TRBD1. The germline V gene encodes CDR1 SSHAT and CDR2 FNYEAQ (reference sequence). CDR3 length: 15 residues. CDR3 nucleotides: TGTGCTAGCAGCCTGGGGACAGGGGGCCGGGAGACCCAGTACTTC. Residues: CASSLGTGGRETQYF.

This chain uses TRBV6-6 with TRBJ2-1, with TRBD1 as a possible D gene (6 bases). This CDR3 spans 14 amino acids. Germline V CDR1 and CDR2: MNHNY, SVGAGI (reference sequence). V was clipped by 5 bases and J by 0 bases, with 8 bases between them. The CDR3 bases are TGTGCCAGCAGTCAGGGGAGCTCCTACAATGAGCAGTTCTTC. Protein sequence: CASSQGSSYNEQFF.

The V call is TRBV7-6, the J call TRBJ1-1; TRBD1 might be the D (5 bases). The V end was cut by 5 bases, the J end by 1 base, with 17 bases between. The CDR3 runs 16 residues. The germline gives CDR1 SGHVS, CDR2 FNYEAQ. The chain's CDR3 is CASSPRQTGSNTEAFF. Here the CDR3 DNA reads TGTGCCAGCAGCCCAAGACAGACGGGATCGAACACTGAAGCTTTCTTT.

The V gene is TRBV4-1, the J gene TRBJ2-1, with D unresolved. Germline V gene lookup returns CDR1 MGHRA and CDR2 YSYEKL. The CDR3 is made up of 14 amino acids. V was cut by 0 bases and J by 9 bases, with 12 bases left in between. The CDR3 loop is CASSQDGYGSEQFF. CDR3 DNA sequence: TGCGCCAGCAGCCAAGACGGTTACGGCAGTGAGCAGTTCTTC.